This is a list of T cell receptor beta chains from one sample in a study of early T cells in non-severe SARS-CoV-2 infection. TCRdb reprocessed the 5' RACE reads via MiXCR and lists one record per CDR3 protein. The table has around 71,000 distinct CDR3 sequences, approximately 11% seen once. Sequences were derived from whole blood, sampled at baseline. Receptors were obtained from an adult who was a healthcare worker with PCR-confirmed SARS-CoV-2 infection or an uninfected control (not recorded which). Each CDR3 is given with its conserved first and last residue. D genes are given only for firm matches. Expanded clones get a size class; other rows say once, few or many, or leave the size out.

d_gene: TRBD1; j_gene: TRBJ2-7; abundance: many; v_gene: TRBV6-5; len: 13; CDR3nt: TGTGCCAGCAGAAAGACAGGGACCTACGAGCAGTACTTC; CDR3aa: CASRKTGTYEQYF
d_gene: NA; j_gene: TRBJ2-7; abundance: NA; v_gene: TRBV29-1; len: 13; CDR3nt: TGCAGCGTTGAACAGGAACGCTCCTACGAGCAGTACTTC; CDR3aa: CSVEQERSYEQYF
d_gene: TRBD1; j_gene: TRBJ1-1; abundance: many; v_gene: TRBV7-9; len: 14; CDR3nt: TGTGCCAGCAGCCTACAGGGGGCAGGTACTGAAGCTTTCTTT; CDR3aa: CASSLQGAGTEAFF
d_gene: NA; j_gene: TRBJ2-5; abundance: few; v_gene: TRBV20-1; len: 14; CDR3nt: TGCAGTGCCTTGCCGGGGCGGACCCAAGAGACCCAGTACTTC; CDR3aa: CSALPGRTQETQYF
d_gene: NA; j_gene: TRBJ2-4; abundance: NA; v_gene: TRBV12-3/TRBV12-4; len: 15; CDR3nt: TGTGCCAGCAGTTTTGGGGGGCCGGCCAAAAACATTCAGTACTTC; CDR3aa: CASSFGGPAKNIQYF
d_gene: TRBD1; j_gene: TRBJ2-7; abundance: many; v_gene: TRBV4-3; len: 15; CDR3nt: TGCGCCAGCAGCCTAGAGTACAGGGGGAAGTACGAGCAGTACTTC; CDR3aa: CASSLEYRGKYEQYF
d_gene: NA; j_gene: TRBJ2-1; abundance: many; v_gene: TRBV7-6; len: 14; CDR3nt: TGTGCCACCGCGGGCGGAGTGCTTTCCAATGAGCAGTTCTTC; CDR3aa: CATAGGVLSNEQFF
d_gene: NA; j_gene: TRBJ2-1; abundance: many; v_gene: TRBV29-1; len: 13; CDR3nt: TGCAGCGTTGAAGTCGGGACAAGCAATGAGCAGTTCTTC; CDR3aa: CSVEVGTSNEQFF
d_gene: TRBD2; j_gene: TRBJ2-2; abundance: many; v_gene: TRBV27; len: 17; CDR3nt: TGTGCCAGCAGTCCATCCATAGCGGGAGGGGACACCGGGGAGCTGTTTTTT; CDR3aa: CASSPSIAGGDTGELFF
d_gene: NA; j_gene: TRBJ2-2; abundance: NA; v_gene: TRBV12-3/TRBV12-4; len: 11; CDR3nt: TGTGCCAGCAGAACCCTCTGGGAGCTGTTTTTT; CDR3aa: CASRTLWELFF
d_gene: NA; j_gene: TRBJ1-2; abundance: many; v_gene: TRBV10-3; len: 13; CDR3nt: TGTGCCATCAGTGAGGGAGAATTAAGGGGCTACACCTTC; CDR3aa: CAISEGELRGYTF
d_gene: NA; j_gene: TRBJ2-6; abundance: few; v_gene: TRBV9; len: 16; CDR3nt: TGTGCCAGCAGCCGGCTAACTGGGGCTGGGGCCAACGTCCTGACTTTC; CDR3aa: CASSRLTGAGANVLTF
d_gene: NA; j_gene: TRBJ1-1; abundance: few; v_gene: TRBV27; len: 16; CDR3nt: TGTGCCAGCAGATTACGAAACGGGGCATCGAACACTGAAGCTTTCTTT; CDR3aa: CASRLRNGASNTEAFF
d_gene: NA; j_gene: TRBJ2-3; abundance: many; v_gene: TRBV29-1; len: 19; CDR3nt: TGCAGCGTTGAAGATCGAGTGTGGCGGCAGCTGTCTAGCACAGATACGCAGTATTTT; CDR3aa: CSVEDRVWRQLSSTDTQYF
d_gene: NA; j_gene: TRBJ1-3; abundance: many; v_gene: TRBV6-5; len: 13; CDR3nt: TGTGCCAGCCGACAGGTCTCTGGAAACACCATATATTTT; CDR3aa: CASRQVSGNTIYF
d_gene: TRBD1; j_gene: TRBJ1-4; abundance: NA; v_gene: TRBV28; len: 14; CDR3nt: TGTGCCAGCAGTTTAATTCAGGGGGATGAAAAACTGTTTTTT; CDR3aa: CASSLIQGDEKLFF
d_gene: NA; j_gene: TRBJ2-7; abundance: many; v_gene: TRBV20-1; len: 14; CDR3nt: TGCAGTGCTTCGAGACAGGCCACGGCCTACGAGCAGTACTTC; CDR3aa: CSASRQATAYEQYF
d_gene: TRBD1; j_gene: TRBJ1-2; abundance: many; v_gene: TRBV15; len: 15; CDR3nt: TGTGCCACCAGCAGAGAACAGGGGAGGTTCTATGGCTACACCTTC; CDR3aa: CATSREQGRFYGYTF
d_gene: NA; j_gene: TRBJ2-7; abundance: NA; v_gene: TRBV28; len: 15; CDR3nt: TGTGCCAGCAGTCCCCTCTCCGGGACCTCCTACGAGCAGTACTTC; CDR3aa: CASSPLSGTSYEQYF
d_gene: NA; j_gene: TRBJ1-2; abundance: NA; v_gene: TRBV3-1; len: 13; CDR3nt: TGTGCCAGCACACCGGGGGGGAACTATGGCTACACCTTC; CDR3aa: CASTPGGNYGYTF
d_gene: NA; j_gene: TRBJ2-1; abundance: many; v_gene: TRBV27; len: 13; CDR3nt: TGTGCCAGCAGGCAGGGTAGAAACAATGAGCAGTTCTTC; CDR3aa: CASRQGRNNEQFF
d_gene: NA; j_gene: TRBJ2-2; abundance: few; v_gene: TRBV7-9; len: 14; CDR3nt: TGTGCCAGCAGCCCATCGGGGACGGGCTTTCAGCTGTTTTTT; CDR3aa: CASSPSGTGFQLFF
d_gene: TRBD1; j_gene: TRBJ2-5; abundance: few; v_gene: TRBV9; len: 16; CDR3nt: TGTGCCAGCAGCGTAAGAGAGGGACAGGAAAAAGAGACCCAGTACTTC; CDR3aa: CASSVREGQEKETQYF
d_gene: NA; j_gene: TRBJ2-1; abundance: many; v_gene: TRBV29-1; len: 12; CDR3nt: TGCAGCGTCGACAGGACCTACAATGAGCAGTTCTTC; CDR3aa: CSVDRTYNEQFF
d_gene: NA; j_gene: TRBJ2-1; abundance: many; v_gene: TRBV7-2; len: 13; CDR3nt: TGTGCCAGCAGGGTAGCGGATTACAATGAGCAGTTCTTC; CDR3aa: CASRVADYNEQFF
d_gene: NA; j_gene: TRBJ1-4; abundance: few; v_gene: TRBV28; len: 15; CDR3nt: TGTGCCAGCGGGAGCCCTTCCGCAACTAATGAAAAACTGTTTTTT; CDR3aa: CASGSPSATNEKLFF
d_gene: TRBD1; j_gene: TRBJ1-1; abundance: NA; v_gene: TRBV6-2/TRBV6-3; len: 14; CDR3nt: TGTGCCAGCAGCAACCAGGGGGCGCGGACTGAAGCTTTCTTT; CDR3aa: CASSNQGARTEAFF
d_gene: TRBD2; j_gene: TRBJ2-7; abundance: many; v_gene: TRBV14; len: 15; CDR3nt: TGTGCCAGCAGCCAAGTCCCAAGCGGGAGAGGGCAGCAGTACTTC; CDR3aa: CASSQVPSGRGQQYF
d_gene: TRBD2; j_gene: TRBJ2-3; abundance: many; v_gene: TRBV11-2; len: 18; CDR3nt: TGTGCCAGCAGCTTAGCCCCCTCAGCGGGAGGGATCGCAGATACGCAGTATTTT; CDR3aa: CASSLAPSAGGIADTQYF
d_gene: TRBD2; j_gene: TRBJ2-3; abundance: many; v_gene: TRBV2; len: 16; CDR3nt: TGTGCCAGCAGTGGACTAGCGGGAGGGCCCCCCGATACGCAGTATTTT; CDR3aa: CASSGLAGGPPDTQYF
d_gene: TRBD2; j_gene: TRBJ2-7; abundance: NA; v_gene: TRBV6-6; len: 15; CDR3nt: TGTGCCAGCAGTTCCCAAGCGGGAGGATCCTACGAGCAGTACTTC; CDR3aa: CASSSQAGGSYEQYF
d_gene: NA; j_gene: TRBJ2-5; abundance: many; v_gene: TRBV28; len: 15; CDR3nt: TGTGCCAGCAGTAATCTTCTTGGAGCTCAAGAGACCCAGTACTTC; CDR3aa: CASSNLLGAQETQYF
d_gene: NA; j_gene: TRBJ2-7; abundance: NA; v_gene: TRBV29-1; len: 12; CDR3nt: TGCAGCGCCCGCAGAGAGGCCTACGAGCAGTACTTC; CDR3aa: CSARREAYEQYF
d_gene: NA; j_gene: TRBJ2-7; abundance: NA; v_gene: TRBV15; len: 12; CDR3nt: TGTGCCACCAGCAGAGATCACTACGAGCAGTACTTC; CDR3aa: CATSRDHYEQYF
d_gene: NA; j_gene: TRBJ2-3; abundance: NA; v_gene: TRBV19; len: 15; CDR3nt: TGTGCCAGTAGTATAATGGGCGCAGGGACAGATACGCAGTATTTT; CDR3aa: CASSIMGAGTDTQYF
d_gene: NA; j_gene: TRBJ2-1; abundance: NA; v_gene: TRBV28; len: 14; CDR3nt: TGTGCCAGCCTCGGGCAGGGAAGCAACAATGAGCAGTTCTTC; CDR3aa: CASLGQGSNNEQFF
d_gene: NA; j_gene: TRBJ2-6; abundance: NA; v_gene: TRBV30; len: 16; CDR3nt: TGTGCCTGGAGCCTGTCGGGTGGGTCTGGGGCCAACGTCCTGACTTTC; CDR3aa: CAWSLSGGSGANVLTF
d_gene: TRBD2; j_gene: TRBJ2-1; abundance: few; v_gene: TRBV6-6; len: 18; CDR3nt: TGTGCCAGCAGTTACCCGGCCACTAGCGGGAGGGCCCCGTTCAGGCAGTTCTTC; CDR3aa: CASSYPATSGRAPFRQFF
d_gene: NA; j_gene: TRBJ2-1; abundance: medium-sized; v_gene: TRBV11-2; len: 14; CDR3nt: TGTGCCAGCAGCTTACTTCGAGACTACAATGAGCAGTTCTTC; CDR3aa: CASSLLRDYNEQFF
d_gene: NA; j_gene: TRBJ2-2; abundance: few; v_gene: TRBV7-3; len: 12; CDR3nt: TGTGCCAGCAGCCCCCCAGAAGGGGAGCTGTTTTTT; CDR3aa: CASSPPEGELFF
d_gene: NA; j_gene: TRBJ2-2; abundance: NA; v_gene: TRBV5-1; len: 14; CDR3nt: TGCGCCAGCAGTACGAAAGGCAGCACCGGGGAGCTGTTTTTT; CDR3aa: CASSTKGSTGELFF
d_gene: NA; j_gene: TRBJ1-1; abundance: many; v_gene: TRBV30; len: 15; CDR3nt: TGTGCCTGGAGCACCTGGGGAGGGGTGAACACTGAAGCTTTCTTT; CDR3aa: CAWSTWGGVNTEAFF
d_gene: NA; j_gene: TRBJ2-6; abundance: many; v_gene: TRBV13; len: 19; CDR3nt: TGTGCCAGCAGCTCCTGGATTGAGGTTGGGATCTTTGGGGCCAACGTCCTGACTTTC; CDR3aa: CASSSWIEVGIFGANVLTF
d_gene: TRBD1; j_gene: TRBJ2-4; abundance: few; v_gene: TRBV7-2; len: 14; CDR3nt: TGTGCCAGCAGCTGGGGGACAGGGGTGAACATTCAGTACTTC; CDR3aa: CASSWGTGVNIQYF
d_gene: NA; j_gene: TRBJ2-7; abundance: NA; v_gene: TRBV7-2; len: 13; CDR3nt: TGTGCCAGCAGCCCTAGACAGAACTGCGAGCAGTACTTC; CDR3aa: CASSPRQNCEQYF
d_gene: TRBD2; j_gene: TRBJ2-1; abundance: NA; v_gene: TRBV11-2; len: 16; CDR3nt: TGTGCCAGCAGTCTAACCGGGACTAGCGGCTACAATGAGCAGTTCTTC; CDR3aa: CASSLTGTSGYNEQFF
d_gene: NA; j_gene: TRBJ2-3; abundance: NA; v_gene: TRBV12-3/TRBV12-4; len: 13; CDR3nt: TGTGCCAGTACTTCTGGGAACACAGATACGCAGTATTTT; CDR3aa: CASTSGNTDTQYF
d_gene: NA; j_gene: TRBJ2-7; abundance: NA; v_gene: TRBV7-2; len: 15; CDR3nt: TGTGCCAGCAGCTTAGCGGTTGGGAGGGGGGACGAGCAGTACTTC; CDR3aa: CASSLAVGRGDEQYF
d_gene: NA; j_gene: TRBJ1-1; abundance: many; v_gene: TRBV28; len: 14; CDR3nt: TGTGCCAGCAGTTTCGAAAGTACGAACACTGAAGCTTTCTTT; CDR3aa: CASSFESTNTEAFF
d_gene: NA; j_gene: TRBJ2-1; abundance: many; v_gene: TRBV10-3; len: 16; CDR3nt: TGTGCCATCAGTGAGTCGAGAGGCTTGTCGTCCAATGAGCAGTTCTTC; CDR3aa: CAISESRGLSSNEQFF
d_gene: NA; j_gene: TRBJ1-1; abundance: few; v_gene: TRBV14; len: 16; CDR3nt: TGTGCCAGCAGCCAAGAGACGGGTGCTCGGGGCACTGAAGCTTTCTTT; CDR3aa: CASSQETGARGTEAFF
d_gene: NA; j_gene: TRBJ2-3; abundance: many; v_gene: TRBV12-3/TRBV12-4; len: 16; CDR3nt: TGTGCCAGCAGTCCCCCCACTAGTGGGGGCACAGATACGCAGTATTTT; CDR3aa: CASSPPTSGGTDTQYF
d_gene: NA; j_gene: TRBJ2-1; abundance: few; v_gene: TRBV14; len: 16; CDR3nt: TGTGCCAGCAGCCCCAGAGTTGATAGCTCCTACAATGAGCAGTTCTTC; CDR3aa: CASSPRVDSSYNEQFF